The 32 T cell receptor beta chains below come from one sample, sequenced in a study of cytomegalovirus exposure and HLA in healthy donors. Primers included in the PCR were 60 Vbeta and 13 Jbeta primers. The repertoire was sequenced with immunoSEQ multiplex PCR; TCRdb's copy has only in-frame clones and lacks some. The sample records roughly 63,000 clones, roughly 75% being singletons. The sequencing input was PBMCs. The source is a woman between 40 and 50 years old in good health and CMV-seropositive.

The chain couples TRBV25-1 to TRBJ2-7; D is uncertain. Looked up from germline, CDR1 is MGHDK and CDR2 is SYGVNS. Trimming shortened V by 6 bases and J by 6 bases, and 21 bases separated the two germline ends. The CDR3 contains 15 residues. The CDR3 DNA sequence: TGTGCCAGCAGCCCCGATACTCAAATCCCTCTCGAGCAGTACTTC. Encoded protein: CASSPDTQIPLEQYF.

This chain connects TRBV5-5 to TRBJ1-1; TRBD1 aligns across 8 bases. V lost 4 bases, J lost 0 bases, and 2 bases stayed unmatched. The CDR3 runs to 14 residues. Germline values: CDR1 SGHKS, CDR2 YYEKEE (reference sequence). The CDR3: CASSEGQVNTEAFF. For the CDR3, the DNA is TGTGCCAGCAGCGAGGGACAGGTGAACACTGAAGCTTTCTTT.

The chain links TRBV6-5 to TRBJ1-2; 10 nucleotides match TRBD1. The CDR3 is 16 amino acids. The germline V gene encodes CDR1 MNHEY and CDR2 SVGAGI. With V trimmed by 0 bases and J by 2 bases, 3 bases remained unmatched. This CDR3 is CASSYSRTGGNYGYTF. CDR3 nucleotides: TGTGCCAGCAGTTACTCCCGGACAGGGGGAAACTATGGCTACACCTTC.

The CDR3 DNA follows: TGTGCCAGTAGTATAGAGGCCGGGCGGGGGCTCTACAATGAGCAGTTCTTC. It encodes CASSIEAGRGLYNEQFF. The chain recombines TRBV19 with TRBJ2-1, with TRBD2 as a possible D gene (7 bases). The CDR3 length is 17 residues. V lost 0 bases and J 3 bases, leaving 15 bases between the germline ends. The germline V gene has CDR1 LNHDA and CDR2 SQIVND (reference sequence).

The V call is TRBV6-5, the J call TRBJ2-3; TRBD2 matches at 12 bases. V shed 4 bases and J 6 bases; nucleotides not matched to a gene: 8. CDR1 and CDR2 from the germline V gene are MNHEY and SVGAGI. CDR3 length: 16 residues. The chain's CDR3 is CASSSSLAGGGDTQYF. CDR3 sequence (DNA): TGTGCCAGCAGTTCCTCACTAGCGGGGGGCGGGGATACGCAGTATTTT.

The chain recombines TRBV15 with TRBJ2-7; maybe TRBD2 (6 bases). With 1 base removed from V and 7 bases from J, the gap between germline ends came to 17 bases. CDR1 LNHNV and CDR2 YYDKDF come from the germline V gene (reference sequence). The CDR3 is made up of 15 amino acids. The CDR3 loop is CATSRAPGDLREQYF. As DNA, the CDR3 is TGTGCCACCAGCAGAGCCCCGGGGGACCTACGAGAGCAGTACTTC.

The V gene is TRBV7-8, the J gene TRBJ2-2; possible D gene TRBD2, 5 bases. Germline lookup yields CDR1 SGHVS and CDR2 FQNEAQ. The CDR3 extends over 16 amino acids. Deletions cut 2 bases from V and 1 base from J, with 11 bases between. The DNA of the CDR3 is TGTGCCAGCAGCTTAAGGGCGGCGGGGAACACCGGGGAGCTGTTTTTT. Its translation: CASSLRAAGNTGELFF.

This chain joins TRBV5-6 and TRBJ1-2; possible D gene TRBD1, 5 bases. V was clipped by 4 bases and J by 7 bases, with 14 bases between them. Germline V gives CDR1 SGHDT, CDR2 YYEEEE. This CDR3 is built from 13 residues. CDR3: CASSLGGVSGYTF. The CDR3 coding sequence is TGTGCCAGCAGCCTCGGAGGGGTCTCTGGCTACACCTTC.

In this sample, this clone turned up a few times. The rearrangement uses TRBV7-2 and TRBJ1-5; 12 nucleotides agree with TRBD1. The trim removed 6 bases at V and 6 bases at J, leaving 15 bases unmatched. Germline V gives CDR1 SGHTA, CDR2 FQGNSA. CDR3 length: 18 amino acids. The chain's CDR3 is CASSLERDRGRWSQPQHF. The CDR3 coding sequence is TGTGCCAGCAGTCTTGAGAGGGACAGGGGGCGATGGAGTCAGCCCCAGCATTTT.

Turning to this clone: The sample carries other DNA sequences with the same CDR3. The chain couples TRBV9 to TRBJ2-1, with TRBD1 matching 8 bases. The CDR3 runs 13 residues. CDR1 SGDLS and CDR2 YYNGEE come from the germline V gene. With 2 bases clipped from V and 6 bases from J, the junction kept 1 base outside the gene matches. The CDR3, as DNA: TGTGCCAGCAGCGTTGACAGGGGCAATGAGCAGTTCTTC. Translation: CASSVDRGNEQFF.

The V and J genes are TRBV25-1 and TRBJ2-1, with TRBD2 matching 9 bases. Germline V gives CDR1 MGHDK, CDR2 SYGVNS. This CDR3 contains 15 residues. J was trimmed by 7 bases and V by 3 bases; bases with no gene match: 7. CDR3 loop: CASSEALAGRNEQFF. The CDR3 nucleotides are TGTGCCAGCAGTGAGGCTCTAGCGGGGAGGAATGAGCAGTTCTTC.

The chain has TRBV14 and TRBJ1-2; TRBD1 is a possible D gene (5 bases). Trimming pared 1 base from V and 8 bases from J, leaving 23 bases between. This CDR3 has 17 amino acids. Germline assignment: CDR1 SGHDN and CDR2 FVKESK. As DNA, the CDR3 is TGTGCCAGCAGCCAAGGGGTAGGGGATCTCTCCCCTAGGGGCTACACCTTC. Translating gives CASSQGVGDLSPRGYTF.

The chain combines TRBV5-1 with TRBJ1-1, with D possibly being TRBD1 (5 bases). The germline CDR1 and CDR2 sequences are SGHRS and YFSETQ. There are 15 residues in the CDR3. The V gene lost 2 bases and the J gene lost 1 base, with 12 bases spanning the gap. CDR3 in DNA: TGCGCCAGCAGCTTACAGGTGGCTGCGAACACTGAAGCTTTCTTT. It translates to CASSLQVAANTEAFF. The complete variable domain, with remaining parts taken from reference TRBV5-1 and TRBJ1-1, reads KAGVTQTPRYLIKTRGQQVTLSCSPISGHRSVSWYQQTPGQGLQFLFEYFSETQRNKGNFPGRFSGRQFSNSRSEMNVSTLELGDSALYLCASSLQVAANTEAFFGQGTRLTVV.

The chain links TRBV7-2 to TRBJ2-1, with D unclear. With 5 bases removed from V and 5 bases from J, the gap between germline ends came to 7 bases. The CDR3 consists of 12 residues. CDR1 SGHTA and CDR2 FQGNSA come from the germline V gene. The CDR3 DNA reads TGTGCCAGCAGCATTCCTAACAATGAGCAGTTCTTC. Translated, it gives CASSIPNNEQFF.

The chain uses TRBV6-6 and TRBJ1-6; TRBD1 agrees at 8 bases. Germline V gives CDR1 MNHNY, CDR2 SVGAGI (reference sequence). Losses at the gene ends were 4 bases for V and 6 bases for J; bases not matched to a gene: 5. This CDR3 has 15 amino acids. CDR3 residues: CASSFQGAGNSPLHF. DNA for the CDR3: TGTGCCAGCAGTTTCCAGGGGGCGGGTAATTCACCCCTCCACTTT.

The V and J genes are TRBV7-8 and TRBJ2-7, with 8 bases aligning to TRBD1. This CDR3 has 16 amino acids. From germline, CDR1 is SGHVS and CDR2 FQNEAQ. J was trimmed by 4 bases and V by 5 bases; bases with no gene match: 13. DNA for the CDR3: TGTGCCAGCAGCCCGCGACGGACAGGGAGTGTTTACGAGCAGTACTTC. This sequence encodes CASSPRRTGSVYEQYF.

The chain carries TRBV13 and TRBJ1-6, with D perhaps matching TRBD1 (6 bases). This CDR3 comprises 16 residues. V lost 4 bases to trimming and J lost 0 bases, with 10 bases between them. Germline assignment: CDR1 PRHDT and CDR2 FYEKMQ (reference sequence). This CDR3 is CASSSKQGSYNSPLHF. CDR3 bases: TGTGCCAGCAGCTCCAAACAGGGCTCCTATAATTCACCCCTCCACTTT. Complete variable domain (other parts from reference TRBV13 and TRBJ1-6): AAGVIQSPRHLIKEKRETATLKCYPIPRHDTVYWYQQGPGQDPQFLISFYEKMQSDKGSIPDRFSAQQFSDYHSELNMSSLELGDSALYFCASSSKQGSYNSPLHFGNGTRLTVT.

This chain's CDR3 is CASSGTGSGGYTF. Written as DNA, the CDR3 is TGTGCCAGCAGCGGAACAGGGTCGGGAGGCTACACCTTC. This rearrangement joins TRBV5-6 to TRBJ1-2; D perhaps matches TRBD1 (6 bases). This CDR3 is built from 13 residues. Trimming cost V 4 bases and J 8 bases, with 15 bases left between them. Germline values: CDR1 SGHDT, CDR2 YYEEEE.

This clone was counted a few times. V is TRBV4-1 and J is TRBJ2-7; D is perhaps TRBD1 (7 bases). The length of the CDR3 is 17 residues. The germline gives CDR1 MGHRA, CDR2 YSYEKL. V lost 0 bases to trimming and J lost 5 bases, with 20 bases between them. The CDR3: CASSQDWETGTYHEQYF. As DNA, the CDR3 is TGCGCCAGCAGCCAAGATTGGGAGACAGGGACTTACCACGAGCAGTACTTC.

This chain links TRBV4-3 with TRBJ2-7; the match to TRBD2 covers 7 bases. The CDR3 runs 15 residues. V shed 2 bases, J shed 1 base, and the junction held 5 bases outside the gene matches. Germline values: CDR1 LGHNA, CDR2 YSLEER. The chain's CDR3 is CASSQQPGLSYEQYF. CDR3 sequence (DNA): TGCGCCAGCAGCCAACAACCGGGACTATCCTACGAGCAGTACTTC.

V and J are TRBV13 and TRBJ2-2, with a possible D match to TRBD2 (6 bases). The V end was cut by 1 base, the J end by 1 base, with 25 bases between. The CDR3 consists of 21 residues. CDR1 and CDR2 (germline): PRHDT, FYEKMQ (reference sequence). The DNA for the CDR3 is TGTGCCAGCAGCTTAGTGACACACCCTTCATCAATTAGCGGGAACACCGGGGAGCTGTTTTTT. Its translation: CASSLVTHPSSISGNTGELFF.

The chain employs TRBV11-2 and TRBJ2-7; 7 nucleotides match TRBD2. With 0 bases clipped from V and 9 bases from J, the junction kept 8 bases outside the gene matches. The CDR3 runs 14 residues. Germline assignment: CDR1 SGHAT and CDR2 FQNNGV. The CDR3 region has the DNA TGTGCCAGCAGCTTAGAACGCGGGGAGCGGGGGCAGTACTTC. Translating gives CASSLERGERGQYF. Based on the CDR3 plus reference TRBV11-2 and TRBJ2-7, the full variable domain is EAGVAQSPRYKIIEKRQSVAFWCNPISGHATLYWYQQILGQGPKLLIQFQNNGVVDDSQLPKDRFSAERLKGVDSTLKIQPAKLEDSAVYLCASSLERGERGQYFGPGTRLTVT.

This clone was seen just once. The chain uses TRBV2 and TRBJ1-1; a possible D gene is TRBD1 (6 bases). V lost 0 bases and J 6 bases, leaving 14 bases between the germline ends. The CDR3 totals 15 residues. Germline CDR1 reads SNHLY; CDR2 reads FYNNEI. The CDR3 DNA sequence: TGTGCCAGCAGTGAAGCGACAGGTCCTAAAGCTGAAGCTTTCTTT. It translates to CASSEATGPKAEAFF. Combining the CDR3 with reference TRBV2 and TRBJ1-1 gives the whole variable domain EPEVTQTPSHQVTQMGQEVILRCVPISNHLYFYWYRQILGQKVEFLVSFYNNEISEKSEIFDDQFSVERPDGSNFTLKIRSTKLEDSAMYFCASSEATGPKAEAFFGQGTRLTVV.

The chain links TRBV2 to TRBJ2-3; 10 bases match TRBD2. Germline-derived CDR1 and CDR2 are SNHLY and FYNNEI. V gave up 4 bases and J gave up 2 bases; unmatched junction bases: 3. This CDR3 region has 15 residues. The CDR3 DNA follows: TGTGCCAGCAGTGTAAGCGGGGGGGCCACAGATACGCAGTATTTT. Translated: CASSVSGGATDTQYF.

J is TRBJ2-7 and V is TRBV2, with D perhaps matching TRBD1 (6 bases). V was trimmed by 5 bases and J by 5 bases, leaving 7 bases between them. Germline CDR1 is SNHLY and CDR2 is FYNNEI. The CDR3 runs 11 residues. CDR3 protein: CASSYRDEQYF. The CDR3 DNA sequence: TGTGCCAGCAGTTACAGGGACGAGCAGTACTTC. Using reference TRBV2 and TRBJ2-7 for the parts outside the CDR3, the full variable domain is EPEVTQTPSHQVTQMGQEVILRCVPISNHLYFYWYRQILGQKVEFLVSFYNNEISEKSEIFDDQFSVERPDGSNFTLKIRSTKLEDSAMYFCASSYRDEQYFGPGTRLTVT.

The chain has TRBV5-1 and TRBJ1-2, with D possibly being TRBD1 (5 bases). The CDR3 sequence is 15 residues long. The germline gives CDR1 SGHRS, CDR2 YFSETQ. Trimming removed 0 bases at V and 8 bases at J, with 17 bases between. Here the CDR3 DNA reads TGCGCCAGCAGCTTGGGGCTAGCGGAGGGGACCGGCTACACCTTC. Residues: CASSLGLAEGTGYTF.

This chain links TRBV6-5 with TRBJ1-1; tentatively, D is TRBD1 (5 bases). Trimming removed 2 bases at V and 5 bases at J, with 15 bases between. CDR3 length: 15 residues. The germline CDR1 and CDR2 sequences are MNHEY and SVGAGI. This chain's CDR3 is CASSYEGTGGTEAFF. CDR3 in DNA: TGTGCCAGCAGTTACGAGGGGACCGGGGGGACTGAAGCTTTCTTT.

In the case of this clone: One end of the junction varies from germline; a read error may be responsible. The DNA for the CDR3 is TGTTCCAGCAGCTTAAGTAACAGCTATGGCTACACCTTC. Residues: CSSSLSNSYGYTF. This chain connects TRBV7-9 to TRBJ1-2; D unclear. Germline V CDR1 and CDR2: SEHNR, FQNEAQ (reference sequence). The CDR3 totals 13 residues.

The chain uses TRBV7-2 and TRBJ2-1; TRBD2 is a possible D gene (6 bases). CDR3 length: 13 amino acids. V lost 7 bases and J lost 6, with 13 bases in between. Germline values: CDR1 SGHTA, CDR2 FQGNSA. CDR3 bases: TGTGCCAGCACCTTGGGAGGAGGCAATGAGCAGTTCTTC. It is translated as CASTLGGGNEQFF.

The sample holds one count of this clone. The chain combines TRBV30 with TRBJ1-2, with TRBD1 matching over 7 bases. CDR1 GTSNPN and CDR2 SVGIG come from the germline V gene (reference sequence). Losses at the gene ends were 5 bases for V and 4 bases for J; bases not matched to a gene: 13. This CDR3 has 15 residues. The CDR3 protein is CAWDSTGKWGYGYTF. Written as DNA, the CDR3 is TGTGCCTGGGACTCGACAGGGAAATGGGGCTATGGCTACACCTTC.

The gene calls are TRBV6-1 and TRBJ1-1; perhaps TRBD1 as D (6 bases). Trimming removed 8 bases at V and 3 bases at J, with 13 bases between. From germline, CDR1 is MNHNS and CDR2 SASEGT. There are 13 residues in the CDR3. Here the CDR3 reads CASARNRDTEAFF. The CDR3 DNA reads TGTGCCAGCGCGAGGAACAGGGACACTGAAGCTTTCTTT.

The J gene is TRBJ2-1, the V gene TRBV7-9, with 11 nucleotides matching TRBD2. The CDR3 has 15 amino acids. CDR1 and CDR2 from the germline V gene are SEHNR and FQNEAQ (reference sequence). Trimming at V came to 3 bases and at J to 6 bases, leaving 4 bases not matched to a gene. As DNA, the CDR3 is TGTGCCAGCAGCTTTAGCGGGGGGGCGAGCAATGAGCAGTTCTTC. Encoded protein: CASSFSGGASNEQFF.